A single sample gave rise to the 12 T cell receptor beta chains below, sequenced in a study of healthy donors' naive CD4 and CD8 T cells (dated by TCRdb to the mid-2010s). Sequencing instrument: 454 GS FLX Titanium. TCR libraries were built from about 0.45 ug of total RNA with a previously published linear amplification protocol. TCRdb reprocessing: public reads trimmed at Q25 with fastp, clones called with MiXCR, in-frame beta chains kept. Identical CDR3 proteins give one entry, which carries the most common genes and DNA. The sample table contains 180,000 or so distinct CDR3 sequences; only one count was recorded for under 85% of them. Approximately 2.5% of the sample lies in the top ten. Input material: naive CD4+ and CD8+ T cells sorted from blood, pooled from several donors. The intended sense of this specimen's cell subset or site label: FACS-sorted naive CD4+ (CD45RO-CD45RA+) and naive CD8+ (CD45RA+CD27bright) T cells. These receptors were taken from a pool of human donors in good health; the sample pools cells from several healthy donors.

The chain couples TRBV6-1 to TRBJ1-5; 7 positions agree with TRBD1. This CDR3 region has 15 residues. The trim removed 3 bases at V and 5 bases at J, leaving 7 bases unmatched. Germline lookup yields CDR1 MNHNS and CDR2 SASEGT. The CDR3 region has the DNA TGTGCCAGCAGTGAGAAGGGGGACAGCTATCAGCCCCAGCATTTT. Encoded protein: CASSEKGDSYQPQHF.

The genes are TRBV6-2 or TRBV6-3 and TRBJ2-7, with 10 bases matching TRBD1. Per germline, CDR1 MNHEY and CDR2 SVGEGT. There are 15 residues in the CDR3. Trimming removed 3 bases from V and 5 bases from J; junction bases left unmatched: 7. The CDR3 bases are TGTGCCAGCAGTTATCGAGACAGGGGGCAGGACGAGCAGTACTTC. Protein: CASSYRDRGQDEQYF.

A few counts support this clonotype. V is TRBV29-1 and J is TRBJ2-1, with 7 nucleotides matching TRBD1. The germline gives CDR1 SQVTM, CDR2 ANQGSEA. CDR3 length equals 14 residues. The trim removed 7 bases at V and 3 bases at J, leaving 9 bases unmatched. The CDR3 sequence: CSAKTGASYNEQFF. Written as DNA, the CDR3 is TGCAGCGCCAAAACAGGGGCCAGCTACAATGAGCAGTTCTTC.

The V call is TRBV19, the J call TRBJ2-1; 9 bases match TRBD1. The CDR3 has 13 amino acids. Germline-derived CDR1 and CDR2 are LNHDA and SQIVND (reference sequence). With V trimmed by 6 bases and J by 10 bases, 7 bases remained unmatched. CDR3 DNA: TGTGCCAGTAGCACACAGGGGGCCACCGAGCAGTTCTTC. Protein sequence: CASSTQGATEQFF.

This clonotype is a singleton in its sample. This CDR3 is CASSVGQGYTEAFF. The DNA for the CDR3 is TGTGCCAGCAGCGTGGGACAGGGGTACACTGAAGCTTTCTTT. The V gene is TRBV6-5, the J gene TRBJ1-1; 10 bases align to TRBD1. The germline V gene has CDR1 MNHEY and CDR2 SVGAGI. V was pared by 6 bases and J by 3 bases, with 4 bases of the junction left unmatched. The CDR3 runs to 14 residues.

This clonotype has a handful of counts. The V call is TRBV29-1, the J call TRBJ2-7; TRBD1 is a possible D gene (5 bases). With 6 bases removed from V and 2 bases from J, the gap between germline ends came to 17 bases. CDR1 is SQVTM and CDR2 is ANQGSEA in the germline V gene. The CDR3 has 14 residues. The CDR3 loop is CSVLIDSYPYEQYF. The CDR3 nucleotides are TGCAGCGTCCTTATCGACAGTTATCCCTACGAGCAGTACTTC.

As DNA, the CDR3 is TGCAGCGCCCTAGGACAGCACAGAAGCTCCTACGAGCAGTACTTC. It specifies CSALGQHRSSYEQYF. The rearrangement links TRBV29-1 to TRBJ2-7, with a weak D call TRBD1 (6 bases). Trimming shortened V by 7 bases and J by 0 bases, and 19 bases separated the two germline ends. CDR3 length: 15 amino acids. The germline CDR1 and CDR2 sequences are SQVTM and ANQGSEA.

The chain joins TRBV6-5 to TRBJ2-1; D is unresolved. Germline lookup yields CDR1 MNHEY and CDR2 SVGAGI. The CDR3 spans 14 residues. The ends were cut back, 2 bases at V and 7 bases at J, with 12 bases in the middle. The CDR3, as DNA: TGTGCCAGCAGTTACATTGGGTCTCTTAATGAGCAGTTCTTC. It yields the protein CASSYIGSLNEQFF.

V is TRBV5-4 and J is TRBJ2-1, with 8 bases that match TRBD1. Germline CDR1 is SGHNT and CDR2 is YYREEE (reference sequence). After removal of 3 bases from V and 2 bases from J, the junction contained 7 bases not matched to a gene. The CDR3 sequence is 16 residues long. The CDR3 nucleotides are TGTGCCAGCAGCTCTCCGACAGGGGCGACCTACAATGAGCAGTTCTTC. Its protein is CASSSPTGATYNEQFF.

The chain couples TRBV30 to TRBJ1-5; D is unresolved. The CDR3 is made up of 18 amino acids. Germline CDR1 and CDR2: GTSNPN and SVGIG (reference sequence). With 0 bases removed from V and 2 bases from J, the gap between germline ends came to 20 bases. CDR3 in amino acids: CAWSVRYPQIQGNQPQHF. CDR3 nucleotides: TGTGCCTGGAGTGTACGTTACCCACAGATTCAGGGCAATCAGCCCCAGCATTTT. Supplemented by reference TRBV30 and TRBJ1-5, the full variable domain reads SQTIHQWPATLVQPVGSPLSLECTVEGTSNPNLYWYRQAAGRGLQLLFYSVGIGQISSEVPQNLSASRPQDRQFILSSKKLLLSDSGFYLCAWSVRYPQIQGNQPQHFGDGTRLSIL.

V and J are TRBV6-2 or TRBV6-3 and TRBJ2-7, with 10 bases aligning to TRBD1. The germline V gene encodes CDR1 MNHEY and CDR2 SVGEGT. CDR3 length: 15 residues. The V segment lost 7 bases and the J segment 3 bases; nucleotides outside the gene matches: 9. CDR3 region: CASTGGTGDHYEQYF. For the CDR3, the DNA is TGTGCCAGCACGGGCGGGACAGGGGACCACTACGAGCAGTACTTC.

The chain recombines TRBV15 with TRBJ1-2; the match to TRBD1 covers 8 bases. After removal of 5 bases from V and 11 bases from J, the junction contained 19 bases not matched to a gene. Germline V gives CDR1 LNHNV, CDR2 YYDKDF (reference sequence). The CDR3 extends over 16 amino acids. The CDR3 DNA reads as TGTGCCACCAGCGCAACGCCCGGGACAGGATTGGGAAGGTACACCTTC. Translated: CATSATPGTGLGRYTF.